Listed here are 12 T cell receptor beta chains from one sample, sequenced in a study of radiotherapy plus CTLA-4 blockade in lung cancer. Produced via immunoSEQ multiplex PCR; TCRdb's table is partial and in-frame only. This table has more than 75,000 clones, approximately 82% appearing once. The sequences come from peripheral blood, collected from a patient treated with radiotherapy plus ipilimumab. Receptors originate from a human donor with non-small cell lung cancer that progressed on radiotherapy plus ipilimumab.

This clone has more than one count but fewer than ten. This chain connects TRBV5-1 to TRBJ1-1, with D possibly matching TRBD1 (5 bases). CDR1 and CDR2 from the germline V gene are SGHRS and YFSETQ. The CDR3 consists of 17 residues. V was trimmed by 4 bases and J by 0 bases, leaving 19 bases between them. The CDR3 DNA reads TGCGCCAGCAGCCCCCTAGGCCAGGGCATCATGAACACTGAAGCTTTCTTT. It translates to CASSPLGQGIMNTEAFF.

The sample holds one count of this clone. This chain joins TRBV6-4 and TRBJ2-1; 10 nucleotides line up with TRBD1. Germline loops: CDR1 MRHNA, CDR2 SNTAGT. The CDR3 covers 15 residues. Trimming took 7 bases from V and 6 from J; bases not matched to a gene: 9. The CDR3 loop is CASTPDRGLTNEQFF. For the CDR3, the DNA is TGTGCCAGCACTCCAGACAGGGGGCTAACCAATGAGCAGTTCTTC.

The sample holds a few counts of this clone. The chain recombines TRBV19 with TRBJ2-1; D is possibly TRBD2 (6 bases). Trimming pared 6 bases from V and 4 bases from J, leaving 16 bases between. From germline, CDR1 is LNHDA and CDR2 SQIVND (reference sequence). This CDR3 has 15 amino acids. The CDR3 DNA follows: TGTGCCAGTAGACGTGGACTAATAGGGTACAATGAGCAGTTCTTC. Its translation: CASRRGLIGYNEQFF.

V usage is TRBV2 and J usage is TRBJ1-2, with D possibly being TRBD1 (5 bases). Looked up from germline, CDR1 is SNHLY and CDR2 is FYNNEI. This CDR3 region has 15 residues. V lost 3 bases and J 4 bases, leaving 15 bases between the germline ends. In DNA form, the CDR3 reads TGTGCCAGCAGTGATAGGCAGGGCGGATTCTATGGCTACACCTTC. As protein: CASSDRQGGFYGYTF.

The V and J genes are TRBV5-6 and TRBJ2-3; D is ambiguous. This CDR3 spans 13 amino acids. Germline V gene data show CDR1 as SGHDT and CDR2 as YYEEEE. Trimming shortened V by 5 bases and J by 6 bases, and 13 bases separated the two germline ends. CDR3 sequence (DNA): TGTGCCAGCAGTCAAGACAAAAGCGATACGCAGTATTTT. Its translation: CASSQDKSDTQYF.

This clone was counted a single time. The V gene is TRBV23-1, the J gene TRBJ2-1, with D unresolved. TRBV23-1 is placed among ORFs of uncertain function. V gave up 0 bases and J gave up 5 bases, with 29 bases separating them. The CDR3 is made up of 21 amino acids. CDR3 in amino acids: CASSQSQEEKGLAAADNEQFF. CDR3 nucleotides: TGCGCCAGCAGTCAATCGCAGGAAGAGAAAGGCCTTGCGGCGGCTGACAATGAGCAGTTCTTC.

The genes are TRBV5-4 and TRBJ1-1; unclear D gene. The CDR3 runs to 13 residues. V shed 6 bases and J shed 4 bases, with 13 bases lying between them. Germline CDR1 reads SGHNT; CDR2 reads YYREEE (reference sequence). CDR3 nucleotide sequence: TGTGCCAGCAAAGGCCTTGCGGGCACTGAAGCTTTCTTT. Its protein is CASKGLAGTEAFF. Complete variable domain (other parts from reference TRBV5-4 and TRBJ1-1): ETGVTQSPTHLIKTRGQQVTLRCSSQSGHNTVSWYQQALGQGPQFIFQYYREEENGRGNFPPRFSGLQFPNYSSELNVNALELDDSALYLCASKGLAGTEAFFGQGTRLTVV.

The chain uses TRBV5-4 and TRBJ2-1; D is perhaps TRBD1 (5 bases). The germline V gene encodes CDR1 SGHNT and CDR2 YYREEE (reference sequence). V was shortened by 4 bases and J by 9 bases, with 14 bases between the two germline ends. This CDR3 comprises 13 residues. CDR3 residues: CASSGAAAGEQFF. CDR3 bases: TGTGCCAGCAGCGGGGCGGCGGCAGGTGAGCAGTTCTTC.

This chain connects TRBV27 to TRBJ2-1; 7 nucleotides align to TRBD1. Germline V gene lookup returns CDR1 MNHEY and CDR2 SMNVEV (reference sequence). Losses at the gene ends were 5 bases for V and 4 bases for J; bases not matched to a gene: 11. The CDR3 length is 16 residues. CDR3 loop: CASSPGQKGVYNEQFF. Here the CDR3 DNA reads TGTGCCAGCAGTCCGGGACAGAAGGGGGTTTACAATGAGCAGTTCTTC.

This clone is a singleton in its sample. Here the CDR3 reads CASSARTGGNTEAFF. The CDR3 nucleotides are TGTGCCAGCAGCGCGCGGACAGGGGGGAACACTGAAGCTTTCTTT. The chain joins TRBV2 to TRBJ1-1; 10 bases fit TRBD1. This CDR3 contains 15 residues. V was pared by 6 bases and J by 1 base, with 5 bases of the junction left unmatched. Per the germline V gene, CDR1 is SNHLY and CDR2 is FYNNEI. The full variable domain, rest sourced from reference TRBV2 and TRBJ1-1, is EPEVTQTPSHQVTQMGQEVILRCVPISNHLYFYWYRQILGQKVEFLVSFYNNEISEKSEIFDDQFSVERPDGSNFTLKIRSTKLEDSAMYFCASSARTGGNTEAFFGQGTRLTVV.

The CDR3 reads CSVAGGSGSYEQYF. CDR3 sequence (DNA): TGCAGCGTTGCTGGCGGGAGTGGATCCTACGAGCAGTACTTC. V usage is TRBV29-1 and J usage is TRBJ2-7; TRBD2 matches at 7 bases. The CDR3 runs 14 residues. Trimming removed 4 bases from V and 1 base from J; junction bases left unmatched: 7. Germline V gives CDR1 SQVTM, CDR2 ANQGSEA.

A single count supports this clone. This chain uses TRBV7-8 with TRBJ1-4; 9 bases line up with TRBD1. The CDR3 has 15 amino acids. CDR1 and CDR2 from the germline V gene are SGHVS and FQNEAQ. V gave up 3 bases and J gave up 5 bases; unmatched junction bases: 4. CDR3 sequence (DNA): TGTGCCAGCAGCTTCCCGGGACAGGGAAATGAAAAACTGTTTTTT. The encoded protein is CASSFPGQGNEKLFF. Full variable domain (rest looked up from reference TRBV7-8 and TRBJ1-4): GAGVSQSPRYKVAKRGQDVALRCDPISGHVSLFWYQQALGQGPEFLTYFQNEAQLDKSGLPSDRFFAERPEGSVSTLKIQRTQQEDSAVYLCASSFPGQGNEKLFFGSGTQLSVL.